These T cell receptor beta chains were read from a single sample in a study of T cells in Graves' hyperthyroidism and ophthalmopathy. Via MiXCR, TCRdb re-called the multiplex PCR reads, giving one row per CDR3 protein. The data contain over 350,000 distinct CDR3 sequences, under 20% of them seen just once; the ten biggest clones take up 35% to 50%. The sequenced sample was blood. These receptor sequences come from a man between 18 and 35 years old with Graves' ophthalmopathy. Both conserved end residues are part of each CDR3. A D gene is named only where the DNA matches it firmly. Clone size is given for some rows only: seen once, a few or many times, or a class if the clone is expanded.

TRBJ2-5	many	TRBV7-2	TRBD2	15	CASSPRTSGGSDQYF	TGTGCCAGCAGCCCGAGGACTAGCGGGGGGTCAGACCAGTACTTC
TRBJ2-1	NA	TRBV10-1	TRBD2	18	CASSESTVLAGANNEQFF	TGCGCCAGCAGTGAGTCGACGGTACTAGCGGGGGCCAACAATGAGCAGTTCTTC
TRBJ2-7	NA	TRBV4-1	NA	14	CASSQDQGYYEQYF	TGCGCCAGCAGCCAAGACCAGGGATACTACGAGCAGTACTTC
TRBJ2-3	many	TRBV6-4	TRBD2	16	CASSDLAGGSTDTQYF	TGTGCCAGCAGTGACCTAGCGGGGGGATCTACAGATACGCAGTATTTT
TRBJ1-1	NA	TRBV2	NA	13	CAISAQEDTEAFF	TGTGCCATCAGTGCACAGGAGGACACTGAAGCTTTCTTT
TRBJ2-1	once	TRBV7-9	NA	15	CASSLAQRHYNEQFF	TGTGCCAGCAGCTTAGCGCAACGGCACTACAATGAGCAGTTCTTC
TRBJ2-7	few	TRBV19	TRBD2	16	CASSSSRHSLADEQYF	TGTGCCAGTAGTTCCAGCCGACACTCCCTAGCGGACGAGCAGTACTTC
TRBJ2-2	NA	TRBV5-1	TRBD1	16	CASSSPTGGATGELFF	TGCGCCAGCAGCTCCCCGACAGGGGGCGCGACCGGGGAGCTGTTTTTT
TRBJ1-1	NA	TRBV27	TRBD1	15	CASSPAHTGGTEAFF	TGTGCCAGCAGCCCAGCCCACACAGGGGGCACTGAAGCTTTCTTT
TRBJ2-3	many	TRBV3-1	TRBD2	17	CASSPRLAGGQTDTQYF	TGTGCCAGCAGCCCCAGACTAGCGGGGGGCCAGACAGATACGCAGTATTTT
TRBJ2-1	NA	TRBV19	NA	16	CASSIPIRAAYNEQFF	TGTGCCAGTAGTATCCCCATCAGAGCAGCCTACAATGAGCAGTTCTTC
TRBJ2-7	NA	TRBV4-1	NA	14	CASSQEWGAGEQYF	TGCGCCAGCAGCCAAGAATGGGGGGCGGGCGAGCAGTACTTC
TRBJ2-3	many	TRBV7-2	NA	15	CASSLAVGATDTQYF	TGTGCCAGCAGCCTCGCAGTAGGGGCCACAGATACGCAGTATTTT
TRBJ1-2	NA	TRBV2	NA	14	CASSFSGTWDGYTF	TGTGCCAGCAGCTTCTCCGGGACCTGGGATGGCTACACCTTC
TRBJ1-1	NA	TRBV6-6	NA	15	CASSYGLGLNTEAFF	TGTGCCAGCAGTTACGGTCTGGGCCTGAACACTGAAGCTTTCTTT
TRBJ2-7	many	TRBV2	NA	13	CASRTKDRYEQYF	TGTGCCAGCAGGACGAAGGATCGGTACGAGCAGTACTTC
TRBJ1-1	many	TRBV5-6	NA	15	CASRGGGGLNTEAFF	TGTGCCAGCAGGGGGGGCGGGGGCCTGAACACTGAAGCTTTCTTT
TRBJ2-7	few	TRBV5-1	TRBD1	15	CASSMRQGSADEQYF	TGCGCCAGCAGCATGCGACAGGGTTCGGCCGACGAGCAGTACTTC
TRBJ2-7	NA	TRBV7-8	TRBD1	15	CASSLVSRGQGEQYF	TGTGCCAGCAGCTTAGTCTCCAGGGGACAGGGCGAGCAGTACTTC
TRBJ2-7	many	TRBV3-1	NA	15	CASSQGGGGRYEQYF	TGTGCCAGCAGCCAAGGCGGAGGGGGCAGGTACGAGCAGTACTTC
TRBJ2-5	many	TRBV7-9	NA	15	CASSLGVPAKETQYF	TGTGCCAGCAGCTTAGGGGTCCCCGCCAAAGAGACCCAGTACTTC
TRBJ1-4	many	TRBV3-1	NA	14	CASSQGLLREKLFF	TGTGCCAGCAGCCAGGGACTGCTCCGGGAAAAACTGTTTTTT
TRBJ2-7	many	TRBV3-1	TRBD1	13	CASSHSGQAVQYF	TGTGCCAGCAGCCACTCCGGACAGGCAGTGCAGTACTTC
TRBJ2-1	many	TRBV11-1	TRBD2	16	CASSLAGTSGTVLEFF	TGTGCCAGCAGCTTAGCCGGGACTAGCGGTACCGTGTTGGAGTTCTTC
TRBJ2-7	few	TRBV6-1	NA	14	CASSEPDSHYEQYF	TGTGCCAGCAGTGAACCGGACAGCCATTACGAGCAGTACTTC
TRBJ2-7	many	TRBV2	NA	11	CASSANYEQYF	TGTGCCAGCAGTGCCAACTACGAGCAGTACTTC
TRBJ1-5	NA	TRBV3-1	NA	15	CASSQKFQGNQPRHF	TGTGCCAGCAGCCAAAAGTTTCAGGGTAATCAGCCCCGGCATTTT
TRBJ2-3	NA	TRBV5-8	NA	16	CASSTGGGAFADTQYF	TGTGCCAGCAGCACCGGAGGGGGCGCGTTTGCAGATACGCAGTATTTT
TRBJ2-5	many	TRBV12-3/TRBV12-4	TRBD2	13	CASSRGDLETQYF	TGTGCCAGCAGTCGGGGGGATTTAGAGACCCAGTACTTC
TRBJ1-2	many	TRBV12-3/TRBV12-4	NA	13	CASSKGLVYGYTF	TGTGCCAGCAGCAAGGGACTGGTCTATGGCTACACCTTC
TRBJ2-1	NA	TRBV11-3	NA	13	CASSPGLWNEQFF	TGTGCCAGCAGTCCCGGGCTGTGGAATGAGCAGTTCTTC
TRBJ2-3	many	TRBV28	NA	14	CASSLYSGTDTQYF	TGTGCCAGCAGTCTATACTCCGGCACAGATACGCAGTATTTT
TRBJ2-3	many	TRBV5-1	NA	14	CASSLEHPRDTQYF	TGCGCCAGCAGCTTGGAACACCCGAGAGATACGCAGTATTTT
TRBJ1-5	NA	TRBV11-2	NA	13	CASSLEGQGPQHF	TGTGCCAGCAGCTTAGAGGGTCAGGGGCCCCAGCATTTT
TRBJ2-6	NA	TRBV7-9	NA	16	CVSSRTGSSGANVLTF	TGTGTCAGCAGCAGAACAGGGAGCTCTGGGGCCAACGTCCTGACTTTC
TRBJ1-3	NA	TRBV3-1	NA	15	CASSPEWGSGNTIYF	TGTGCCAGCAGTCCAGAATGGGGTTCCGGAAACACCATATATTTT
TRBJ2-2	NA	TRBV28	TRBD2	14	CASSQAGGSGELFF	TGTGCCAGCAGTCAAGCGGGAGGGAGCGGGGAGCTGTTTTTT
TRBJ2-5	many	TRBV11-3	TRBD2	13	CASSLTSSETQYF	TGTGCCAGCAGCTTGACTAGCTCCGAGACCCAGTACTTC
TRBJ1-2	NA	TRBV19	TRBD1	13	CASRRDRDYGYTF	TGTGCCAGTAGGCGGGACAGGGACTATGGCTACACCTTC
TRBJ2-3	NA	TRBV11-2	NA	18	CASSQDMGRSAVTDTQYF	TGTGCCAGCAGCCAAGACATGGGGAGGAGCGCAGTCACAGATACGCAGTATTTT
TRBJ1-1	many	TRBV12-3/TRBV12-4	NA	12	CASLRVYGEAFF	TGTGCCAGCCTGCGGGTGTACGGTGAAGCTTTCTTT
TRBJ2-7	many	TRBV27	NA	14	CASSYADSSYEQYF	TGTGCCAGCAGCTACGCAGACAGCTCCTACGAGCAGTACTTC
TRBJ2-7	many	TRBV11-2	NA	15	CASSLVPDHYYEQYF	TGTGCCAGCAGCTTAGTACCAGATCACTACTACGAGCAGTACTTC
TRBJ2-1	NA	TRBV7-3	TRBD2	19	CASSSPGLAGGNSYNEQFF	TGTGCCAGCAGCTCCCCGGGACTAGCGGGGGGGAACTCCTACAATGAGCAGTTCTTC
TRBJ1-4	many	TRBV6-6	NA	15	CASSYSGRDDEKLFF	TGTGCCAGCAGTTACTCGGGGAGGGATGATGAAAAACTGTTTTTT
TRBJ1-2	many	TRBV5-1	NA	15	CASSFFSGTSYGYTF	TGCGCCAGCAGCTTCTTTTCTGGGACGTCGTATGGCTACACCTTC
TRBJ2-7	many	TRBV6-1	NA	14	CASSAPPNSYEQYF	TGTGCCAGCAGTGCCCCCCCGAATTCCTACGAGCAGTACTTC
TRBJ2-3	many	TRBV12-3/TRBV12-4	TRBD1	16	CASSFPDREHTDTQYF	TGTGCCAGCAGTTTCCCGGACAGGGAACACACAGATACGCAGTATTTT
TRBJ1-5	NA	TRBV19	NA	15	CASTSGQSLGWPQHF	NA
TRBJ1-2	few	TRBV10-3	NA	13	CAISESEENGYTF	TGTGCCATCAGTGAGTCGGAAGAAAATGGCTACACCTTC
TRBJ1-6	few	TRBV9	NA	18	CASSVAEGGGADNSPLHF	TGTGCCAGCAGCGTAGCTGAAGGTGGGGGCGCGGATAATTCACCCCTCCACTTT
TRBJ2-1	NA	TRBV20-1	TRBD2	15	CSARDEVGGYNEQFF	TGCAGTGCTAGAGATGAGGTGGGAGGGTACAATGAGCAGTTCTTC
TRBJ1-1	NA	TRBV7-9	NA	17	CASSRDSSGGRGSAAFF	TGTGCCAGCAGTCGGGACTCTAGCGGGGGGCGGGGTTCCGCGGCTTTCTTT